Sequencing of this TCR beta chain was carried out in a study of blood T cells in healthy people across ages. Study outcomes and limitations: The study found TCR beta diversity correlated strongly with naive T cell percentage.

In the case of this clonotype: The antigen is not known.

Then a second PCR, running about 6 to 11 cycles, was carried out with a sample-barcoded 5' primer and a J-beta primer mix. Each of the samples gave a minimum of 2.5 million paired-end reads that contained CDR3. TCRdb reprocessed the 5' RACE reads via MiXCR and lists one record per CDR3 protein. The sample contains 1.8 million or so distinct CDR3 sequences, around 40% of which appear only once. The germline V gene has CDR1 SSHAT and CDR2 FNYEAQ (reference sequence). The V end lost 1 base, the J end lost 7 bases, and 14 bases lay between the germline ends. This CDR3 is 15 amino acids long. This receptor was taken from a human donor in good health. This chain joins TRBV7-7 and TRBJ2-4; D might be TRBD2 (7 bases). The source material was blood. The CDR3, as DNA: TGTGCCAGCAGCTTAGTTCGGGGGGCGCGGAACATTCAGTACTTC. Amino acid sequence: CASSLVRGARNIQYF.